This entry lists 23 T cell receptor beta chains sequenced from one sample in a study of cytomegalovirus exposure and HLA in healthy donors. PCR employed 60 Vbeta and 13 Jbeta primers. TCRdb's copy holds only in-frame clones and misses some; the assay was immunoSEQ multiplex PCR. Counted here are some 110,000 clones, 65% to 90% occurring once; the ten biggest clones make up approximately 2.1%. The sequenced material came from PBMCs. Receptor source: a man younger than 45 in good health and CMV-seronegative.

The V and J genes are TRBV2 and TRBJ2-1; 9 bases map to TRBD2. CDR1 is SNHLY, CDR2 FYNNEI, per germline. The V segment lost 1 base and the J segment 4 bases; nucleotides outside the gene matches: 11. The CDR3 loop spans 18 amino acids. The CDR3 region is CASSEVAGASQLYNEQFF. The CDR3 DNA reads TGTGCCAGCAGTGAAGTAGCGGGGGCCTCCCAATTATACAATGAGCAGTTCTTC. Using reference TRBV2 and TRBJ2-1 for the parts outside the CDR3, the full variable domain is EPEVTQTPSHQVTQMGQEVILRCVPISNHLYFYWYRQILGQKVEFLVSFYNNEISEKSEIFDDQFSVERPDGSNFTLKIRSTKLEDSAMYFCASSEVAGASQLYNEQFFGPGTRLTVL.

Only one count was recorded for this clone. V usage is TRBV27 and J usage is TRBJ2-2; D gene unclear. CDR3 size: 16 residues. V was shortened by 3 bases and J by 6 bases, with 17 bases between the two germline ends. Germline V CDR1 and CDR2: MNHEY, SMNVEV (reference sequence). Here the CDR3 DNA reads TGTGCCAGCAGTTTGTTAGTCTTATCCTCGGCCGGGGAGCTGTTTTTT. Translated, it gives CASSLLVLSSAGELFF.

The chain combines TRBV5-4 with TRBJ2-1; D remains unclear. The CDR3 consists of 15 residues. Germline V gene sequence: CDR1 SGHNT, CDR2 YYREEE (reference sequence). Trimming stripped 4 bases from V and 0 bases from J, with 11 bases between. The CDR3: CASSIDISSYNEQFF. Written as DNA, the CDR3 is TGTGCCAGCAGCATAGACATAAGCTCCTACAATGAGCAGTTCTTC.

This rearrangement joins TRBV5-1 to TRBJ1-5; maybe TRBD1 (6 bases). Germline CDR1 is SGHRS and CDR2 is YFSETQ. Trimming took 0 bases from V and 5 from J, leaving 9 bases between them. This CDR3 has 14 amino acids. The CDR3: CASSLGGLDQPQHF. The CDR3 nucleotides read TGCGCCAGCAGCTTGGGGGGGCTAGATCAGCCCCAGCATTTT.

A remark on this clone: One end of the junction does not line up with germline, which may come from a read error. This sample includes further DNA sequences coding for the same CDR3. The chain joins TRBV6-1 to TRBJ1-5; TRBD1 agrees at 8 bases. This CDR3 comprises 14 residues. The germline CDR1 and CDR2 sequences are MNHNS and SASEGT. The DNA for the CDR3 is TGTGCCAGCAGTGCGGCACAGGGGGATCAGCCCCAGCACTTT. It is translated as CASSAAQGDQPQHF.

J is TRBJ1-4 and V is TRBV5-1; 8 positions match TRBD1. This CDR3 contains 14 residues. V was pared by 3 bases and J by 6 bases, with 4 bases of the junction left unmatched. Germline values: CDR1 SGHRS, CDR2 YFSETQ. CDR3 protein: CASSSATGDEKLFF. The CDR3 nucleotides are TGCGCCAGCAGCTCTGCGACAGGGGATGAAAAACTGTTTTTT.

The chain employs TRBV11-2 and TRBJ2-7; D may be TRBD2 (6 bases). The CDR3 length is 17 residues. Germline V gives CDR1 SGHAT, CDR2 FQNNGV. Trimming pared 5 bases from V and 3 bases from J, leaving 23 bases between. The CDR3 nucleotides are TGTGCCAGCAGCCAGACCACGGGACTGACAACGTACTACGAGCAGTACTTC. Translation gives CASSQTTGLTTYYEQYF.

The rearrangement joins TRBV7-8 to TRBJ1-3; D remains unclear. Germline CDR1 SGHVS, CDR2 FQNEAQ. CDR3 size: 16 residues. Trimming pared 5 bases from V and 0 bases from J, leaving 14 bases between. CDR3 nucleotides: TGTGCCAGCAGCCAGAGAGGCATAAACTCTGGAAACACCATATATTTT. Amino acid sequence: CASSQRGINSGNTIYF.

The rearrangement joins TRBV30 to TRBJ1-1, with TRBD1 identical over 11 bases. After removal of 4 bases from V and 4 bases from J, the junction contained 14 bases not matched to a gene. Germline V CDR1 and CDR2: GTSNPN, SVGIG (reference sequence). The CDR3 runs 17 residues. CDR3 sequence (DNA): TGTGCCTGGAAAGTGGGCTGGGGACAGGGGGTAGTCACTGAAGCTTTCTTT. Its protein product is CAWKVGWGQGVVTEAFF.

The chain combines TRBV28 with TRBJ1-2; 10 nucleotides align to TRBD1. Germline lookup yields CDR1 MDHEN and CDR2 SYDVKM. The CDR3 contains 14 residues. V gave up 5 bases and J gave up 9 bases; unmatched junction bases: 9. CDR3: CASSESGQGRSYTF. CDR3 bases: TGTGCCAGCAGTGAATCGGGACAGGGGAGAAGCTACACCTTC.

The rearrangement joins TRBV9 to TRBJ1-6, with 10 bases identical to TRBD1. This CDR3 contains 15 residues. V trimming: 3 bases; J trimming: 7 bases; junction bases outside the gene matches: 4. The germline V gene encodes CDR1 SGDLS and CDR2 YYNGEE. The CDR3: CASSGGTGDNSPLHF. The CDR3 nucleotides read TGTGCCAGCAGCGGGGGGACAGGGGACAATTCACCCCTCCACTTT.

This sequence joins TRBV28 and TRBJ2-1; 9 nucleotides align to TRBD1. The CDR3 spans 16 residues. V gave up 5 bases and J gave up 4 bases; unmatched junction bases: 9. Germline CDR1 reads MDHEN; CDR2 reads SYDVKM. CDR3 nucleotides: TGTGCCAGCAGTCCGGACAGGGGTTCGGGTTACAATGAGCAGTTCTTC. Residues: CASSPDRGSGYNEQFF.

The chain employs TRBV27 and TRBJ2-3; possible D gene TRBD2, 6 bases. Germline loops: CDR1 MNHEY, CDR2 SMNVEV (reference sequence). The CDR3 loop spans 15 amino acids. V lost 0 bases to trimming and J lost 3 bases, with 10 bases between them. The CDR3 protein is CASSLSRGRTDTQYF. CDR3 bases: TGTGCCAGCAGTTTATCACGGGGGAGAACAGATACGCAGTATTTT.

Only a few counts were recorded for this clone. This rearrangement joins TRBV25-1 to TRBJ2-1; 9 bases agree with TRBD2. The trim removed 2 bases at V and 2 bases at J, leaving 10 bases unmatched. This CDR3 is built from 18 residues. Germline lookup yields CDR1 MGHDK and CDR2 SYGVNS. The DNA of the CDR3 is TGTGCCAGCAGTGAAGGCAAGCGGGGGGATCCAACCTACAATGAGCAGTTCTTC. Amino acid sequence: CASSEGKRGDPTYNEQFF.

CDR3 DNA: TGTGCCAGCAGTTACTTTTCCGAGGAGACCCAGTACTTC. Protein sequence: CASSYFSEETQYF. V gene TRBV6-6 combines with J gene TRBJ2-5, with no clear D. Looked up from germline, CDR1 is MNHNY and CDR2 is SVGAGI (reference sequence). This CDR3 is built from 13 residues. Trimming removed 1 base at V and 5 bases at J, with 8 bases between.

The chain combines TRBV6-4 with TRBJ1-2, with 10 positions matching TRBD1. From germline, CDR1 is MRHNA and CDR2 SNTAGT. The CDR3 covers 13 residues. V trimming: 5 bases; J trimming: 8 bases; junction bases outside the gene matches: 5. The CDR3 spells CASSPTGGLGYTF. As DNA, the CDR3 is TGTGCCAGCAGTCCGACAGGGGGCCTCGGCTACACCTTC.

A single count supports this clone. The rearrangement uses TRBV7-9 and TRBJ1-3, with no clear D. Germline lookup yields CDR1 SEHNR and CDR2 FQNEAQ (reference sequence). V was cut by 4 bases and J by 5 bases, with 9 bases left in between. The CDR3 loop spans 13 amino acids. The CDR3 region is CASSSTPRNTIYF. The DNA of the CDR3 is TGTGCCAGCAGCTCTACCCCGCGAAACACCATATATTTT.

The rearrangement joins TRBV14 to TRBJ2-7; 9 bases are a match to TRBD1. Unmatched junction bases numbered 6, after V lost 4 bases and J lost 2 bases. The CDR3 consists of 15 residues. Germline V gene lookup returns CDR1 SGHDN and CDR2 FVKESK. The CDR3 bases are TGTGCCAGCAGCCCCGGGACAGGGTTTACCTACGAGCAGTACTTC. Translated, it gives CASSPGTGFTYEQYF.

This chain uses TRBV27 with TRBJ2-2, with D perhaps matching TRBD2 (6 bases). The ends were cut back, 5 bases at V and 10 bases at J, with 14 bases in the middle. The CDR3 loop spans 13 amino acids. The germline gives CDR1 MNHEY, CDR2 SMNVEV (reference sequence). The CDR3 here is CASSPVTSAELFF. CDR3 DNA: TGTGCCAGCAGTCCTGTGACTAGTGCGGAGCTGTTTTTT.

This sequence joins TRBV5-4 and TRBJ1-2; D perhaps matches TRBD1 (5 bases). V lost 5 bases to trimming and J lost 8 bases, with 28 bases between them. Germline V gives CDR1 SGHNT, CDR2 YYREEE (reference sequence). CDR3 length: 17 amino acids. The chain's CDR3 is CASRPTGGGAGLYGYTF. The CDR3 DNA sequence: TGTGCCAGCAGACCGACGGGGGGTGGGGCGGGGCTCTACGGCTACACCTTC.

This clone was counted a few times. This rearrangement joins TRBV28 to TRBJ2-6; D is unclear. V was shortened by 3 bases and J by 2 bases, with 11 bases between the two germline ends. CDR3 size: 16 residues. In germline, CDR1 is MDHEN, CDR2 SYDVKM. CDR3 sequence: CASSFSLPAGANVLTF. In nucleotides, the CDR3 is TGTGCCAGCAGTTTTTCGTTACCGGCTGGGGCCAACGTCCTGACTTTC.

The J gene is TRBJ2-6, the V gene TRBV19; 9 positions agree with TRBD1. Germline V gives CDR1 LNHDA, CDR2 SQIVND (reference sequence). The J segment lost 4 bases and the V segment lost 8 bases, leaving 9 bases of the junction unmatched. CDR3 length: 16 residues. CDR3 residues: CASGTGRISGANVLTF. CDR3 in DNA: TGTGCCAGTGGGACAGGGCGGATCTCCGGGGCCAACGTCCTGACTTTC.

This clone appeared a few times. This chain uses TRBV25-1 with TRBJ2-2; 7 nucleotides match TRBD1. This CDR3 spans 14 amino acids. With V trimmed by 8 bases and J by 4 bases, 7 bases remained unmatched. Germline CDR1 MGHDK, CDR2 SYGVNS. The CDR3 sequence: CASSRGTTTGELFF. Here the CDR3 DNA reads TGTGCCAGCTCCAGGGGGACCACCACCGGGGAGCTGTTTTTT.